This section outlines one TCR beta chain sequence together with its context. What it binds is unknown. V shed 4 bases, J shed 2 bases, and the junction held 5 bases outside the gene matches. Per germline, CDR1 MGHRA and CDR2 YSYEKL. The CDR3 totals 15 residues. The sample belongs to a study of identical twins. General observations from the study: Models underestimated out-of-frame TCR alpha sharing in monozygotic twins. The analysis was cross-sectional rather than longitudinal within donors. Twin-shared out-of-frame alpha sequences were enriched for low generation probability.

cDNA molecules carried unique molecular identifiers, and template switching added a universal primer site. TCRdb redid the calling of the 5' RACE reads with MiXCR, one entry per CDR3 protein. The profile shows 1.5 million to 2 million distinct CDR3 sequences, roughly a third of them singletons. V and J are TRBV4-1 and TRBJ2-5, with 9 bases identical to TRBD2. The sample taken for sequencing was cord blood. This sequence originates from a newborn girl in good health. CDR3 nucleotide sequence: TGCGCCAGCAGCCGAAGAAGCGGGGGGCAAGAGACCCAGTACTTC. Encoded protein: CASSRRSGGQETQYF.